These 21 T cell receptor beta chains originate from one sample sequenced in a study of T cell responses to AZD1222 COVID-19 vaccine. TCRdb keeps only in-frame clones here, not all; method: immunoSEQ multiplex PCR. Among roughly 150,000 clones, around 91% were seen once, and the ten largest hold 5%. The sequences come from peripheral blood, collected on day 0 of AZD1222 vaccination. The receptor source for this set is an adult in good health.

The CDR3 protein is CASSLAGNSAKNIQYF. The CDR3, as DNA: TGTGCCAGTAGTTTGGCCGGGAATTCGGCCAAAAACATTCAGTACTTC. The V call is TRBV19, the J call TRBJ2-4; possible D gene TRBD2, 5 bases. The CDR3 runs 16 residues. The ends were cut back, 5 bases at V and 1 base at J, with 15 bases in the middle. Germline V CDR1 and CDR2: LNHDA, SQIVND (reference sequence).

This chain links TRBV11-2 with TRBJ2-1, with 13 bases that match TRBD2. Germline CDR1 and CDR2: SGHAT and FQNNGV. The V and J ends lost 1 base and 6 bases, in that order; junction bases with no gene match: 9. CDR3 length: 18 amino acids. CDR3 sequence: CASSLVLRLAGGVNEQFF. The CDR3, as DNA: TGTGCCAGCAGCTTAGTACTCAGACTAGCGGGGGGTGTCAATGAGCAGTTCTTC. Full variable domain (outside the CDR3, taken from reference TRBV11-2 and TRBJ2-1): EAGVAQSPRYKIIEKRQSVAFWCNPISGHATLYWYQQILGQGPKLLIQFQNNGVVDDSQLPKDRFSAERLKGVDSTLKIQPAKLEDSAVYLCASSLVLRLAGGVNEQFFGPGTRLTVL.

The chain has TRBV19 and TRBJ2-3; D could derive from TRBD1 or TRBD2 (5 bases each). The CDR3 runs to 16 residues. Trimming removed 3 bases from V and 6 bases from J, with 19 bases in between. CDR1 is LNHDA, CDR2 SQIVND, per germline (reference sequence). The CDR3 loop reads CASSIPGTAAGDTQYF. The CDR3 region has the DNA TGTGCCAGTAGTATCCCCGGGACGGCTGCTGGGGATACGCAGTATTTT.

The gene calls are TRBV19 and TRBJ2-7, with D unresolved. The V end lost 0 bases, the J end lost 3 bases, and 12 bases lay between the germline ends. CDR3 length: 15 amino acids. CDR1 is LNHDA, CDR2 SQIVND, per germline (reference sequence). The CDR3 loop reads CASSIDPDGYYEQYF. The CDR3 nucleotides are TGTGCCAGTAGTATAGATCCCGACGGCTACTACGAGCAGTACTTC.

The rearrangement uses TRBV15 and TRBJ2-5; tentatively, D is TRBD1 (5 bases). The CDR3 totals 13 residues. V shed 0 bases and J shed 4 bases, with 6 bases lying between them. Germline V lookup: CDR1 LNHNV, CDR2 YYDKDF (reference sequence). In nucleotides, the CDR3 is TGTGCCACCAGCAGAGACACAGGAGAGACCCAGTACTTC. Protein: CATSRDTGETQYF.

The chain couples TRBV7-8 to TRBJ2-6, with TRBD1 matching over 7 bases. The CDR3 covers 16 residues. V was pared by 4 bases and J by 0 bases, with 3 bases of the junction left unmatched. Looked up from germline, CDR1 is SGHVS and CDR2 is FQNEAQ. The CDR3 DNA reads as TGTGCCAGCAGCTCCGACAGGGTCTCTGGGGCCAACGTCCTGACTTTC. Residues: CASSSDRVSGANVLTF.

The chain uses TRBV7-9 and TRBJ1-3; weak D call: TRBD1 (5 bases). The germline V gene has CDR1 SEHNR and CDR2 FQNEAQ (reference sequence). V lost 3 bases and J 2 bases, leaving 8 bases between the germline ends. This CDR3 region has 14 residues. DNA of the CDR3: TGTGCCAGCAGCTTCGAGGGGACTGGAAACACCATATATTTT. This codes for CASSFEGTGNTIYF.

This clone is a singleton in its sample. This chain connects TRBV2 to TRBJ1-2; D call uncertain. Germline V gives CDR1 SNHLY, CDR2 FYNNEI. Deletions cut 8 bases from V and 13 bases from J, with 8 bases between. This CDR3 has 8 residues. The CDR3 spells CASDPFTF. The CDR3 region has the DNA TGTGCCAGCGATCCCTTCACCTTC. Full variable domain (remainder filled in from reference TRBV2 and TRBJ1-2): EPEVTQTPSHQVTQMGQEVILRCVPISNHLYFYWYRQILGQKVEFLVSFYNNEISEKSEIFDDQFSVERPDGSNFTLKIRSTKLEDSAMYFCASDPFTFGSGTRLTVV.

The CDR3 DNA is TGTGCCAGCAGCAAATCCGGGACCAGACCCCCCTACGAGCAGTACTTC. Protein sequence: CASSKSGTRPPYEQYF. The chain recombines TRBV7-2 with TRBJ2-7, with D perhaps TRBD1 or TRBD2 (5 bases each). The CDR3 covers 16 residues. Deletions cut 5 bases from V and 2 bases from J, with 19 bases between. Germline CDR1 reads SGHTA; CDR2 reads FQGNSA.

This clone occurred once. The chain employs TRBV28 and TRBJ1-2, with D perhaps matching TRBD1 (6 bases). Trimming removed 6 bases at V and 8 bases at J, with 22 bases between. The germline CDR1 and CDR2 sequences are MDHEN and SYDVKM. There are 15 residues in the CDR3. CDR3 nucleotides: TGTGCCAGCAGGCGCGTACCGGGACATCCGAGGGGCTACACCTTC. It is translated as CASRRVPGHPRGYTF.

V is TRBV28 and J is TRBJ1-6; D may be TRBD1 (6 bases). The CDR3 runs to 14 residues. The germline CDR1 and CDR2 sequences are MDHEN and SYDVKM. With 7 bases removed from V and 8 bases from J, the gap between germline ends came to 15 bases. The CDR3 DNA sequence: TGTGCCAGCACCCCAGGGGAAACGTATTCACCCCTCCACTTT. It translates to CASTPGETYSPLHF.

The CDR3 loop reads CASSTYRGEAFF. The CDR3, as DNA: TGTGCCAGCTCAACCTACAGGGGTGAAGCTTTCTTT. The V call is TRBV18, the J call TRBJ1-1, with 7 bases matching TRBD1. The germline CDR1 and CDR2 sequences are KGHSH and LQKENI. The V gene end was trimmed by 5 bases and the J gene end by 7 bases; junction bases not matched to a gene: 4. The CDR3 length is 12 residues. Full variable domain (missing parts from reference TRBV18 and TRBJ1-1): NAGVMQNPRHLVRRRGQEARLRCSPMKGHSHVYWYRQLPEEGLKFMVYLQKENIIDESGMPKERFSAEFPKEGPSILRIQQVVRGDSAAYFCASSTYRGEAFFGQGTRLTVV.

The chain links TRBV28 to TRBJ2-1; D gene ambiguous. The V gene's germline CDR1 is MDHEN and CDR2 SYDVKM. This CDR3 has 12 residues. The germline V and J ends were trimmed by 6 bases and 6 bases, with 9 bases remaining between them. DNA of the CDR3: TGTGCCAGCAGACGCAGTTCCAATGAGCAGTTCTTC. Protein product: CASRRSSNEQFF.

The chain uses TRBV5-8 and TRBJ1-2; D uncertain. Per the germline V gene, CDR1 is SGHTS and CDR2 is YDEGEE. V was trimmed by 5 bases and J by 7 bases, leaving 15 bases between them. CDR3 length: 13 residues. As DNA, the CDR3 is TGTGCCAGCAGGCCCCTGGAGGGCGGTGGCTACACCTTC. This codes for CASRPLEGGGYTF. Full variable domain (remainder filled in from reference TRBV5-8 and TRBJ1-2): EAGVTQSPTHLIKTRGQQATLRCSPISGHTSVYWYQQALGLGLQFLLWYDEGEERNRGNFPPRFSGRQFPNYSSELNVNALELEDSALYLCASRPLEGGGYTFGSGTRLTVV.

This clone has only one observation. This sequence joins TRBV15 and TRBJ2-1; TRBD2 agrees at 7 bases. V trimming: 1 base; J trimming: 3 bases; junction bases outside the gene matches: 0. CDR1 LNHNV and CDR2 YYDKDF come from the germline V gene (reference sequence). The length of the CDR3 is 14 residues. The CDR3 region has the DNA TGTGCCACCAGCAGAGCGGGAGGCTACAATGAGCAGTTCTTC. It specifies CATSRAGGYNEQFF.

The V gene is TRBV13, the J gene TRBJ2-3, with 8 bases aligning to TRBD2. V was clipped by 1 base and J by 5 bases; unmatched bases: 17. This CDR3 comprises 19 residues. Germline V gene data show CDR1 as PRHDT and CDR2 as FYEKMQ (reference sequence). The CDR3 DNA reads as TGTGCCAGCAGCTTAGCTAACGTGGTACGGGAGGGCGTTCGAGATACGCAGTATTTT. Encoded protein: CASSLANVVREGVRDTQYF. Drawing the rest from reference TRBV13 and TRBJ2-3, the complete variable domain is AAGVIQSPRHLIKEKRETATLKCYPIPRHDTVYWYQQGPGQDPQFLISFYEKMQSDKGSIPDRFSAQQFSDYHSELNMSSLELGDSALYFCASSLANVVREGVRDTQYFGPGTRLTVL.

This clone has just one count. The chain couples TRBV6-5 to TRBJ2-7, with unresolved D. This CDR3 is built from 15 residues. V was shortened by 10 bases and J by 1 base, with 20 bases between the two germline ends. Germline CDR1 and CDR2: MNHEY and SVGAGI. The CDR3 spells CATFRAGVGSYEQYF. CDR3 nucleotide sequence: TGTGCCACCTTTAGGGCCGGAGTGGGGTCCTACGAGCAGTACTTC.

Of note for this clone: Sequence at one end of the junction differs from germline and may be a read error. This rearrangement joins TRBV15 to TRBJ1-1; 7 bases are a match to TRBD1. Germline V CDR1 and CDR2: LNHNV, YYDKDF (reference sequence). There are 14 residues in the CDR3. This CDR3 is CATSTGASGTEAFF. CDR3 sequence (DNA): TGTGCCACTAGCACAGGGGCGAGTGGGACTGAAGCTTTCTTT. Complete variable domain (other parts from reference TRBV15 and TRBJ1-1): DAMVIQNPRYQVTQFGKPVTLSCSQTLNHNVMYWYQQKSSQAPKLLFHYYDKDFNNEADTPDNFQSRRPNTSFCFLDIRSPGLGDTAMYLCATSTGASGTEAFFGQGTRLTVV.

The chain recombines TRBV28 with TRBJ2-7; D possibly corresponds to TRBD1 (6 bases). This CDR3 region has 13 residues. Germline V gene lookup returns CDR1 MDHEN and CDR2 SYDVKM. Trimming removed 2 bases from V and 5 bases from J, with 10 bases in between. CDR3 coding DNA: TGTGCCAGCAGTTTACACAGGGTAAACGAGCAGTACTTC. It specifies CASSLHRVNEQYF.

The rearrangement joins TRBV24-1 to TRBJ2-7; 7 bases map to TRBD1. Trimming took 7 bases from V and 4 from J; bases not matched to a gene: 3. The CDR3 is 12 residues long. Germline assignment: CDR1 KGHDR and CDR2 SFDVKD. This chain's CDR3 is CATSATGYEQYF. As DNA, the CDR3 is TGTGCCACCAGCGCGACAGGGTACGAGCAGTACTTC.

The CDR3 coding sequence is TGTGCCAGCAGCCAAGAACAGGGGTCCACCGGGGAGCTGTTTTTT. Protein product: CASSQEQGSTGELFF. The chain employs TRBV4-2 and TRBJ2-2; 7 nucleotides align to TRBD1. After removal of 0 bases from V and 4 bases from J, the junction contained 2 bases not matched to a gene. The germline V gene encodes CDR1 LGHNA and CDR2 YNFKEQ. The CDR3 is 15 amino acids.